These 5 T cell receptor beta chains came from one sample sequenced in a study of PD-L1 blockade in urothelial cancer. Sequenced by immunoSEQ multiplex PCR; TCRdb stores in-frame clones only, minus some. The profile shows tens of thousands of clones, 84% of them singletons. This sample's time point: pretreatment peripheral blood. This sample comprised PBMCs, obtained around atezolizumab (anti-PD-L1) treatment. The receptors were sampled from a man aged 60 to 69 with urothelial cancer.

CDR3 nucleotide sequence: TGCAGCGTTGAAGGGGGGGGGCGCCCCTACGAGCAGTACTTC. It is translated as CSVEGGGRPYEQYF. V gene TRBV29-1 combines with J gene TRBJ2-7; possibly TRBD2 for D (7 bases). Germline V lookup: CDR1 SQVTM, CDR2 ANQGSEA. Trimming cost V 1 base and J 2 bases, with 12 bases left between them. The length of the CDR3 is 14 residues.

V is TRBV28 and J is TRBJ1-4; D is undetermined. CDR1 is MDHEN, CDR2 SYDVKM, per germline. V gave up 3 bases and J gave up 8 bases, with 13 bases separating them. This CDR3 has 14 residues. CDR3 coding DNA: TGTGCCAGCAGTTTGGGCGGGTCCCACGAAAAACTGTTTTTT. Its protein is CASSLGGSHEKLFF.

The chain is built from TRBV6-5 and TRBJ2-5; 10 nucleotides match TRBD2. The CDR3 spans 16 residues. The germline CDR1 and CDR2 sequences are MNHEY and SVGAGI. Trimming removed 0 bases from V and 2 bases from J; junction bases left unmatched: 3. The CDR3, as DNA: TGTGCCAGCAGTTACTCCTCACTAGCGGGGCAAGAGACCCAGTACTTC. Translation: CASSYSSLAGQETQYF.

V and J are TRBV7-6 and TRBJ2-7, with 7 nucleotides matching TRBD2. Per germline, CDR1 SGHVS and CDR2 FNYEAQ. CDR3 size: 16 residues. Trimming removed 6 bases from V and 1 base from J; junction bases left unmatched: 12. Here the CDR3 DNA reads TGTGCCAGCAGATTATTTCCGGGGGAGGGTTCCTACGAGCAGTACTTC. Translated: CASRLFPGEGSYEQYF.

The chain employs TRBV5-6 and TRBJ2-1; TRBD2 agrees at 11 bases. CDR3 length: 16 residues. In germline, CDR1 is SGHDT, CDR2 YYEEEE. The V gene end was trimmed by 1 base and the J gene end by 3 bases; junction bases not matched to a gene: 3. The CDR3 coding sequence is TGTGCCAGCAGCTTGTTTGGGACTAGCGGCTACAATGAGCAGTTCTTC. The encoded protein is CASSLFGTSGYNEQFF.